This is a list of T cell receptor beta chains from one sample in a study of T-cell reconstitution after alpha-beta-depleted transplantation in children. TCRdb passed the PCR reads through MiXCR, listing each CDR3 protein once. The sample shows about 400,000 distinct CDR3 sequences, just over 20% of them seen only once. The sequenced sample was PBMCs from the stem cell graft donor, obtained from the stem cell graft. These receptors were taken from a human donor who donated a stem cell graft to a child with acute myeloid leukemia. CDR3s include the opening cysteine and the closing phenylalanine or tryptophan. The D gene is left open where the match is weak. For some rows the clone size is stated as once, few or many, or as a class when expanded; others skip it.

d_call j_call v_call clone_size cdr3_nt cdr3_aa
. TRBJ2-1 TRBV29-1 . TGCAGCGTCCTTAGAGGGGGGGGGAGTAAGTCGAATGAGCAGTTCTTC CSVLRGGGSKSNEQFF
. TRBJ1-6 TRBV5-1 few TGCGCCAGCAGCTTGGAGGCAGGCTCACGTGAACCCCTCCACTTT CASSLEAGSREPLHF
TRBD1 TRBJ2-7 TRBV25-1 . TGTGCCAGCAGTGAAAAAGACAGGGGGATACGGGAGCAGTACTTC CASSEKDRGIREQYF
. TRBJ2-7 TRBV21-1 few TGTGCCAGCAGCAAAGCCCGGGACAGGGGGTACGAGCAGTACTTC CASSKARDRGYEQYF
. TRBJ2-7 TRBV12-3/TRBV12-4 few TGTGCCAGCAGCCTCAGGGGACACGAGCAGTACTTC CASSLRGHEQYF
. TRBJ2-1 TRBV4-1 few TGCGCCAGCAGCCCAGACATTCCCTCCGCAAACAATGAGCAGTTCTTC CASSPDIPSANNEQFF
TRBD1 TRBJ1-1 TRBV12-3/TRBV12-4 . TGTGCCAGCAGTTTTCCGGCAGGGGGGAACACTGAAGCTTTCTTT CASSFPAGGNTEAFF
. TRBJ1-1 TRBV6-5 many TGTGCCAGCAGTTACGCCTCGGGGGCTGAAGCTTTCTTT CASSYASGAEAFF
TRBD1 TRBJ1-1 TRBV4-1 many TGCGCCAGCAGCCAAGACAGGGGGACTGAAGCTTTCTTT CASSQDRGTEAFF
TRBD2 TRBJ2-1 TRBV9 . TGTGCCAGCAGCGTAGATCTAGCGGGAGGGTCTTACAATGAGCAGTTCTTC CASSVDLAGGSYNEQFF
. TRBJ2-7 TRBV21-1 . TGTGCCAGGACCGGGACAGGCCCTTGCGAGCAGTACTTC CARTGTGPCEQYF
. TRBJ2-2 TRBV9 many TGTGCCAGCAGCGTAGTCCTAGTCGGGGAGCTGTTTTTT CASSVVLVGELFF
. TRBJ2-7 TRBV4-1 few TGCGCCAGCAGCCAGGCAGGCAGGGCGGGGGAGCAGTACTTC CASSQAGRAGEQYF
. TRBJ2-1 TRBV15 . TGTGCCACCAGCAGCAACGGGGGTGAGCAGTTCTTC CATSSNGGEQFF
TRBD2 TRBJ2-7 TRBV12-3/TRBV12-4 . TGTGCCAGCAGTTTAAGAGTCGGGACTAAGGGATCCTACGAGCAGTACTTC CASSLRVGTKGSYEQYF
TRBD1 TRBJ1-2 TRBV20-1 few TGCAGTGCCCCGGGACAGGGAGTCTATGGCTACACCTTC CSAPGQGVYGYTF
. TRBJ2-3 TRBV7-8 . TGTGCCAGCAGCTTAACAAGTCGGCCAGATACGCAGTATTTT CASSLTSRPDTQYF
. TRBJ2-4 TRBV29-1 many TGCAGCGTTGAGGGGCGAGCCAAAAACATTCAGTACTTC CSVEGRAKNIQYF
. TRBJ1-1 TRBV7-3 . TGTGCCAGCAGCCCGTGGGCTTTGGACACTGAAGCTTTCTTT CASSPWALDTEAFF
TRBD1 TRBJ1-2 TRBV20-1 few TGCAGTGCTAGAGAAGAATCGGCAGGGGGCCGTGCGGGTTGGTTC CSAREESAGGRAGWF
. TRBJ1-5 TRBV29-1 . TGCAGCGTCAAAGGAGGGGGTCAGCCCCAGCATTTT CSVKGGGQPQHF
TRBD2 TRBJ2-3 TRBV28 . TGTGCCAGCACCTCGCCAGGCGGGAGAGGGGCAGATACGCAGTATTTT CASTSPGGRGADTQYF
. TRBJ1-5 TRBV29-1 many TGCAGCGTTGAAGGTCAGCCCCAGCATTTT CSVEGQPQHF
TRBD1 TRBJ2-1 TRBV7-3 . TGTGCCAGCAGCTTAACCCGGACAGGTGATCGTGAGCAGTTCTTC CASSLTRTGDREQFF
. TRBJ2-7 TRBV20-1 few TGCAGTGCTAGAGATGAGTCGCGTAACGAGCAGTACTTC CSARDESRNEQYF
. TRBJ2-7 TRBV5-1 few TGCGCCAGCAGCTTGGCCGGGGGAGACCCTTACGAGCAGTACTTC CASSLAGGDPYEQYF
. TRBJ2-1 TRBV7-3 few TGTGCCAGCAGCTTAACGTCAGGCCTGATCTACAATGAGCAGTTCTTC CASSLTSGLIYNEQFF
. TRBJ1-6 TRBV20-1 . TGCAGTGCTAGAGAGGTTGCAGGGAGAGGTTCACCCCTCCACTTT CSAREVAGRGSPLHF
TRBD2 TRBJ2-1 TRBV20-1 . TGCAGTGCACGACAACCTAGCGGGAGGTTAATTGAGCAGTTCTTC CSARQPSGRLIEQFF
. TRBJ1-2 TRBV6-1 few TGTGCCAGCAGCCCAGGGTTCAGCGAGGAATACCATGGCTACACCTTC CASSPGFSEEYHGYTF
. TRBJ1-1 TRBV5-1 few TGCGCCAGCAGCTTCGCCCAGACAGGCCCAAACACTGAAGCTTTCTTT CASSFAQTGPNTEAFF
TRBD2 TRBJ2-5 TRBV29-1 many TGCAGCGTTAGAGGACTAGCGCAAGAGACCCAGTACTTC CSVRGLAQETQYF
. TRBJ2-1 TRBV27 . TGTGCCAGCAGTTTACTATCGGTGGGTGGTCCTGGTGAGCAGTTCTTC CASSLLSVGGPGEQFF
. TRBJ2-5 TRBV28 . TGTGCCAGCAGTTATACCGGCGAGACCCAGTACTTC CASSYTGETQYF
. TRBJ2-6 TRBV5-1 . TGCGCCAGCACCGACTTGTTGGGCTCTGGGGCCAACGTCCTGACTTTC CASTDLLGSGANVLTF
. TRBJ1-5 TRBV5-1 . TGCGCCAGCAGCTTGGAGCCAATTAATCAGCCCCAGCATTTT CASSLEPINQPQHF
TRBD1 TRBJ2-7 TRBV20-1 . TGCAGTGCTAGAGGGGGACAGGGAGCCGACGAGCAGTACTTC CSARGGQGADEQYF
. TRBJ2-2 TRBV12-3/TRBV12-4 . TGTGCCAGCAGTTTCCCCCCCACTCAGAACACCGGGGAGCTGTTTTTT CASSFPPTQNTGELFF
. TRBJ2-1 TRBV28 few TGTGCCAGCAGTTTTGCGGGAACGGCAATAATTCACAATGAGCAGTTCTTC CASSFAGTAIIHNEQFF
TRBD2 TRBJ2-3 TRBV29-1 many TGCAGCGGATGGACTAGCGGGAGAACAGATACGCAGTATTTT CSGWTSGRTDTQYF
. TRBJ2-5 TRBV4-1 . TGCGCCAGCAGCCAGGCCCCGGGGGACCAAGAGACCCAGTACTTC CASSQAPGDQETQYF
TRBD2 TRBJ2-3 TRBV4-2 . TGTGCCAGCAGCCCCCGGTTCTTTGGGACTAGTTACACAGATACGCAGTATTTT CASSPRFFGTSYTDTQYF
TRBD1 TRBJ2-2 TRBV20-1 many TGCAGTGCTCGGACAGGGCGGTTCGGGGAGCTGTTTTTT CSARTGRFGELFF
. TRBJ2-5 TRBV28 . TGTGCCAGCAGTTCAGACCTCAAGGCGAGGACCCAGTACTTC CASSSDLKARTQYF
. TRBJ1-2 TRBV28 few TGTGCCAGCATGGAGGCAGACAACTATGGCTACACCTTC CASMEADNYGYTF
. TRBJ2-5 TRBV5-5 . TGTGCCAGCAGCTTTCTGGCCAGTGCGGAGACCCAGTACTTC CASSFLASAETQYF
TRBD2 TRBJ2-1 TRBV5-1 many TGCGCCAGCAGCTTGGCCTCTAGCGGGGGAGATATGTTCTTC CASSLASSGGDMFF
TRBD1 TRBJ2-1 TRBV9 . TGTGCCAGCAGCCTTACACAGGGGTTGCAGTTCTTC CASSLTQGLQFF
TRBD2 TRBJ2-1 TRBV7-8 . TGTGCCAGCAGCTTATCCACGGGGCTAGCGGGAGACGACAATGAGCAGTTCTTC CASSLSTGLAGDDNEQFF
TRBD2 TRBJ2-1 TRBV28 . TGTGCCAGCAGTTTAAGGGCTAGCGGGAGGGTATACAATGAGCAGTTCTTC CASSLRASGRVYNEQFF
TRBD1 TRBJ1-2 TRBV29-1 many TGCAGCGCAGATCTCAGACAGGGGAACTATGGCTACACCTTC CSADLRQGNYGYTF